The clone carrying this TCR beta chain showed up just once. V gave up 4 bases and J gave up 4 bases, with 14 bases separating them. Per germline, CDR1 MGHRA and CDR2 YSYEKL. The CDR3 has 15 amino acids. The sample is drawn from a study of blood T cell repertoires in COVID-19. The wider study: COVID-19 samples collected from the United States, Italy and Spain covered acute and convalescent phases. PBMCs, B-cell-depleted T cells, or T cells were the source of the cDNA or gDNA that made up the material.

In the source study's methods: Amplification with reference gene primers provided the estimates of nucleated cell counts. Measured with immunoSEQ multiplex PCR; TCRdb has only the in-frame clones, and not every one. V and J calls and clone size are as listed in that table; D and trimming were resolved from the DNA. The profile shows 120,000 to 150,000 clones, 75% to 90% of them singletons. V gene TRBV4-1 combines with J gene TRBJ2-1; D is perhaps TRBD2 (5 bases). Material for sequencing was peripheral blood. The receptor comes from a woman over 75 with acute or convalescent COVID-19. CDR3: CASSLQAVPYNEQFF. The CDR3 DNA reads as TGCGCCAGCAGCCTCCAAGCGGTCCCTTACAATGAGCAGTTCTTC.